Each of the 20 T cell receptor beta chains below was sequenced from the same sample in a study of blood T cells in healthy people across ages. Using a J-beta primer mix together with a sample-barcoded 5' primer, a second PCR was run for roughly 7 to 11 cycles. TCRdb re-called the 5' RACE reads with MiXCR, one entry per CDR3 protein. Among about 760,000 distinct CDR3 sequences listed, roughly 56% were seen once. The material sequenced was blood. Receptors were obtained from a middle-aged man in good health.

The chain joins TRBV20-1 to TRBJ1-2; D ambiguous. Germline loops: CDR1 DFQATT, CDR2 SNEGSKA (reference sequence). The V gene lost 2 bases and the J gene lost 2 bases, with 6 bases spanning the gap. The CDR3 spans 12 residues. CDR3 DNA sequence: TGCAGTGCTAGACCAAGAAACTATGGCTACACCTTC. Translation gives CSARPRNYGYTF.

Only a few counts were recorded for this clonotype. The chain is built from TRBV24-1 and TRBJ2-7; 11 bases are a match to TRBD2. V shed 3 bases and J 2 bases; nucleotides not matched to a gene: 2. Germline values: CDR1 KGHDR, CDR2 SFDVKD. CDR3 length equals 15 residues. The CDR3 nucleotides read TGTGCCACCAGTGATCCGACTAGCGGGACCTACGAGCAGTACTTC. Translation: CATSDPTSGTYEQYF.

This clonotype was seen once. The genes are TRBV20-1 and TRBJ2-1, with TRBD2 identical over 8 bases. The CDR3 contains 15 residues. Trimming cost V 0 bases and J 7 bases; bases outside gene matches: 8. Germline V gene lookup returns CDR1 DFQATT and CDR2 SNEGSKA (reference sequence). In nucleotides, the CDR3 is TGCAGTGCTAGAGATCCGAGCGGGAGTGGGAATGAGCAGTTCTTC. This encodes CSARDPSGSGNEQFF.

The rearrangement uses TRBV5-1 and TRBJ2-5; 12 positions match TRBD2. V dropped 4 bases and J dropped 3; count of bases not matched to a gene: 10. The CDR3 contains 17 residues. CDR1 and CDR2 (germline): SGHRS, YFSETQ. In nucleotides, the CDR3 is TGCGCCAGCAGCCCGACTAGCGGGAGTAATTGGGAAGAGACCCAGTACTTC. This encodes CASSPTSGSNWEETQYF.

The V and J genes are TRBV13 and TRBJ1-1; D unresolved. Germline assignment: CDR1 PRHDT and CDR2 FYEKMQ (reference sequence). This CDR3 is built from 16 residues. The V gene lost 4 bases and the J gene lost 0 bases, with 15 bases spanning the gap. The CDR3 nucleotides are TGTGCCAGCAGCTACCGGTGGCGGCACCTGAACACTGAAGCTTTCTTT. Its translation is CASSYRWRHLNTEAFF.

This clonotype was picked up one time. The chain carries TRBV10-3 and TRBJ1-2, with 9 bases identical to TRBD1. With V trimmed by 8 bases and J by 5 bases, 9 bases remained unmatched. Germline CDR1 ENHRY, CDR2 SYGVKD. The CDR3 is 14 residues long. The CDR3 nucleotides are TGTGCCATCCAACGGGACAGGGAAGGGTATGGCTACACCTTC. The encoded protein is CAIQRDREGYGYTF.

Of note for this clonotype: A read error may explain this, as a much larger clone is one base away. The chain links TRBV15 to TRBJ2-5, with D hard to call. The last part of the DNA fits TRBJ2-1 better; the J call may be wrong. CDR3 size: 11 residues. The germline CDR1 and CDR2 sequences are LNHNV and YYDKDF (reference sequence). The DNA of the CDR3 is TGTGCCACCAGCGGGGTAGAGACCCAGTTCTTC. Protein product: CATSGVETQFF.

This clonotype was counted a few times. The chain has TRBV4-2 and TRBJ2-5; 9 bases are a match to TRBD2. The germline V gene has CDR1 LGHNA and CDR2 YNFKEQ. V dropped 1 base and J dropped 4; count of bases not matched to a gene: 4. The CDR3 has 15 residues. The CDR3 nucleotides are TGTGCCAGCAGCCAAGGGCGGGGGGGCACAGAGACCCAGTACTTC. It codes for CASSQGRGGTETQYF.

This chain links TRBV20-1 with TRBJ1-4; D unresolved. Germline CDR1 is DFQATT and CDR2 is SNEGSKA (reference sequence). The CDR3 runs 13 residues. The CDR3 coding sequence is TGCAGCCCTGCGGTCTTTGGGAATGAAAAACTGTTTTTT. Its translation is CSPAVFGNEKLFF.

CDR3 loop: CASSLRDRGLSGANVLTF. Written as DNA, the CDR3 is TGTGCCAGCAGCTTAAGGGACAGGGGTCTCTCTGGGGCCAACGTCCTGACTTTC. The chain recombines TRBV11-2 with TRBJ2-6, with 10 bases identical to TRBD1. The CDR3 length is 18 residues. V shed 2 bases and J 0 bases; nucleotides not matched to a gene: 4. Germline V gene lookup returns CDR1 SGHAT and CDR2 FQNNGV.

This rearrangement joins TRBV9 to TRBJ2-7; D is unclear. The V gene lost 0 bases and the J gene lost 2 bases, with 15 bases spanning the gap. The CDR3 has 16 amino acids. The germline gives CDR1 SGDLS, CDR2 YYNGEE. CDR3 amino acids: CASSVATYDATYEQYF. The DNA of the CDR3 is TGTGCCAGCAGCGTAGCTACTTACGACGCCACCTACGAGCAGTACTTC.

CDR3 loop: CASLDSWSRAEQFF. In nucleotides, the CDR3 is TGTGCCAGTTTGGACAGTTGGTCTCGCGCCGAGCAGTTCTTC. This chain connects TRBV2 to TRBJ2-1; TRBD1 might be the D (6 bases). Trimming cost V 9 bases and J 10 bases, with 22 bases left between them. Germline V CDR1 and CDR2: SNHLY, FYNNEI. The CDR3 sequence is 14 residues long.

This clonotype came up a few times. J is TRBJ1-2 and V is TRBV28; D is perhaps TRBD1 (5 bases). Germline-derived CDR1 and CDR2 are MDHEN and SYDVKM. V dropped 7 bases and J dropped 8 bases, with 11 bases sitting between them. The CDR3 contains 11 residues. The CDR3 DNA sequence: TGTGCCAGCAATTCCCGGGGCGGCTACACCTTC. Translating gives CASNSRGGYTF.

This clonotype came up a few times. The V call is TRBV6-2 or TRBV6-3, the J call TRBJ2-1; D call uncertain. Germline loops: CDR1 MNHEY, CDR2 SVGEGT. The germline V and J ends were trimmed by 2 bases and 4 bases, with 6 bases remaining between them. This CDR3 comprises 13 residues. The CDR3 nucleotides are TGTGCCAGCAGTTACCCGTATTACAATGAGCAGTTCTTC. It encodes CASSYPYYNEQFF.

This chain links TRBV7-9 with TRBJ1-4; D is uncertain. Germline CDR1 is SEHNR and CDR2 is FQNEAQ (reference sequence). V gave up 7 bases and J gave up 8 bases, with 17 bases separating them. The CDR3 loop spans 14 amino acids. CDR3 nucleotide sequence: TGTGCCAGCACCCTCACCGCGGGCATCGAAAAACTGTTTTTT. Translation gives CASTLTAGIEKLFF.

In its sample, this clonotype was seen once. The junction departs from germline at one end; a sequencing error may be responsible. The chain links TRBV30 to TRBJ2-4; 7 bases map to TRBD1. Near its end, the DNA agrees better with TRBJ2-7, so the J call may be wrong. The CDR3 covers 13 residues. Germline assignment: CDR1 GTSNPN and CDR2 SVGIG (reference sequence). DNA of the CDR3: TGTACCTGCCCTCGGGACAGAGTCTACGAGCAGTACTTC. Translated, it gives CTCPRDRVYEQYF.

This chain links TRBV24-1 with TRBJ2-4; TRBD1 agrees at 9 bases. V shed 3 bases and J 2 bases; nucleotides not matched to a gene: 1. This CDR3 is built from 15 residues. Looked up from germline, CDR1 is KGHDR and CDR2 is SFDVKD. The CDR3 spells CATSDTGGSKNIQYF. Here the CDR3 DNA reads TGTGCCACCAGTGATACAGGGGGCTCCAAAAACATTCAGTACTTC.

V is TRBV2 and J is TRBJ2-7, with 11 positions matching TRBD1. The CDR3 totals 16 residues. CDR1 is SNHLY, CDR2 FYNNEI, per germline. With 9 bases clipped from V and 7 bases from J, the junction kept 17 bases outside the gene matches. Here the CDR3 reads CASRPAGTGGFNEQYF. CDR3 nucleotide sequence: TGTGCCAGTAGACCGGCCGGGACAGGGGGTTTTAATGAGCAGTACTTC.

The DNA of the CDR3 is TGCGCCAGCAGCTACGTGACAGGGGATGGGAACACCATATATTTT. Its translation is CASSYVTGDGNTIYF. The V and J genes are TRBV5-1 and TRBJ1-3; 8 bases fit TRBD1. CDR3 size: 15 residues. V lost 3 bases and J lost 7; bases outside the gene matches: 9. CDR1 and CDR2 from the germline V gene are SGHRS and YFSETQ.

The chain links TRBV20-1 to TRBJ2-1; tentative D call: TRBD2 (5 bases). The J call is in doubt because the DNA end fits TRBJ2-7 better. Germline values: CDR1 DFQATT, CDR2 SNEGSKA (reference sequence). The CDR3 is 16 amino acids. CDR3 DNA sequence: TGCAGTGCTAGGGCTAGCCAGATTAGCTCCTACAATGAGCAGTACTTC. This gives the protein CSARASQISSYNEQYF.